This T cell receptor (beta chain) was identified in a study of CD8+CD57+ T cells in acquired aplastic anemia. Background on the study: Mean yield of DNA from sorted CD4+ and CD8+ cells was about 3.2 ug.

This CDR3 spans 18 amino acids. The trim removed 0 bases at V and 0 bases at J, leaving 7 bases unmatched. Germline V gives CDR1 SGDLS, CDR2 YYNGEE. Genomic DNA, the template, was used for profiling of the TCR beta VDJ and CDR3. MiXCR was run by TCRdb on the reads, yielding one entry per CDR3 protein. Of some 180,000 distinct CDR3 sequences listed, roughly 65% are singletons. This clonotype showed up many times. Patients selected for sequencing had displayed CD8+CD57+ cell expansion by flow cytometry. There were no patients without severe acquired aplastic anemia. The J gene is TRBJ2-2, the V gene TRBV9; TRBD1 matches 8 bases. The clonotype comes from a human donor with aplastic anemia. Sequenced input: sorted CD4+, CD8+, or CD8+CD57+ T cells (not recorded which) from PBMCs. The DNA for the CDR3 is TGTGCCAGCAGCGTAGGGCATCAGGGGGCATCGAACACCGGGGAGCTGTTTTTT. Protein product: CASSVGHQGASNTGELFF.